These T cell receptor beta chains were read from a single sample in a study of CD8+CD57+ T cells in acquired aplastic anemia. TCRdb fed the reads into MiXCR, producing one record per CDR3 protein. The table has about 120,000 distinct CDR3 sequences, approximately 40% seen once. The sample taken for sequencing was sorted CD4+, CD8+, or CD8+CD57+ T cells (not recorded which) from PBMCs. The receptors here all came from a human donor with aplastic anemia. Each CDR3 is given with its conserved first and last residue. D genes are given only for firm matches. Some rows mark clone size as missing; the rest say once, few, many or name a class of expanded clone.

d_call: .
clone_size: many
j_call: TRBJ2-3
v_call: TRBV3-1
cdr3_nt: TGTGCCAGCAGCCGAGAAGGACTGGGCGCAGATACGCAGTATTTT
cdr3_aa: CASSREGLGADTQYF

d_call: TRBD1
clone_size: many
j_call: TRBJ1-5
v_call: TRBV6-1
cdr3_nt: TGTGCCAGCAGTATGACAGGGGATAATCAGCCCCAGCATTTT
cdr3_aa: CASSMTGDNQPQHF

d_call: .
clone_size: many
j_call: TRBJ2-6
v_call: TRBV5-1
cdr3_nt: TGCGCCAGCAGCTTGGAACCTGGGGCCAACGTCCTGACTTTC
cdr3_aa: CASSLEPGANVLTF

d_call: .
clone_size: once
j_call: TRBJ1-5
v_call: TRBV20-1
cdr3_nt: TGCAGTGCTAGAGGGGCGGGGATAGAGCAGCCCCAGCATTTT
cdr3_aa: CSARGAGIEQPQHF

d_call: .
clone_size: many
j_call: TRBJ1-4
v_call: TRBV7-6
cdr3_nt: TGTGCCAGCAGCCCACAGGAGTATGAAAAACTGTTTTTT
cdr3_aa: CASSPQEYEKLFF

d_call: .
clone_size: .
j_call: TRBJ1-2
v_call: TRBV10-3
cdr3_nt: TGTGCCATCAGTGAAAGCAGGGGTATCTATGGCTACACCTTC
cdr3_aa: CAISESRGIYGYTF

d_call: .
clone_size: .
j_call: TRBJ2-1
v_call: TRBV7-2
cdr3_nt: TGTGCCAGCAGCTCCAACAGAGACAATGAGCAGTTCTTC
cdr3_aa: CASSSNRDNEQFF

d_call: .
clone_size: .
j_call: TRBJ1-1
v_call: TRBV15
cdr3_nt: TGTGCCACCAGCAGGGATCACAGGGAGGGGGCTTTCTTT
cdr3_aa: CATSRDHREGAFF

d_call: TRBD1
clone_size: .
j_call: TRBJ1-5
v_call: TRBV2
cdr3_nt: TGTGCCAGCAGATTGGGACAGCTTAATCAGCCCCAGCATTTT
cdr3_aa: CASRLGQLNQPQHF

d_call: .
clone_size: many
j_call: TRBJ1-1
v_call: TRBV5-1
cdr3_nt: TGCGCCAGCAGCTGGGATCACGTGAACACTGAAGCTTTCTTT
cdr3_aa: CASSWDHVNTEAFF

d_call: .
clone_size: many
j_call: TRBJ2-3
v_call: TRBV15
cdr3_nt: TGTGCCACCAGCAGAGGAGGAGGGAGCACAGATACGCAGTATTTT
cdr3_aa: CATSRGGGSTDTQYF

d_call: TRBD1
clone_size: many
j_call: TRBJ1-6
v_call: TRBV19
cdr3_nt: TGTGCCAGTAGCCAGGACAGGTTTAATTCACCCCTCCACTTT
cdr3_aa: CASSQDRFNSPLHF

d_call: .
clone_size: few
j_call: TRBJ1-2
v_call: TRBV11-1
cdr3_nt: TGTGCCAGCAGCTTCATACAGGAGGTAGCGAACTATGGCTACACCTTC
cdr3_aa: CASSFIQEVANYGYTF

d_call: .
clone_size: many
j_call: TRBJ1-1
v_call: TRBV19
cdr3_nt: TGTGCCAGTATTTCACAGGTGAACACTGAAGCTTTCTTT
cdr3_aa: CASISQVNTEAFF

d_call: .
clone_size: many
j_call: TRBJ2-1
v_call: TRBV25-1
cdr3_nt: TGTGCCAGCAGTCGGGTTGGTGAGCAGTTCTTC
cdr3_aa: CASSRVGEQFF

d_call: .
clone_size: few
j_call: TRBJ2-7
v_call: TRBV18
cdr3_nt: TGTGCCAGCTCATCTTCGGGCCCCGGAAAATACGAGCAGTACTTC
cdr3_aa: CASSSSGPGKYEQYF

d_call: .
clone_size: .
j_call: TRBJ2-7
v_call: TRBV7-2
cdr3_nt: TGTGCCAGCAGCTCAAGCCCCTCCTACGAGCAGTACTTC
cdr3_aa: CASSSSPSYEQYF

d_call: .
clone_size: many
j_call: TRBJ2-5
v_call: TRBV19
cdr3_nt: TGTGCCAGTAACGGGAAGAGGCAAGAGACCCAGTACTTC
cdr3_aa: CASNGKRQETQYF

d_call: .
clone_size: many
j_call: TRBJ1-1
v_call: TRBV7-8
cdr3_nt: TGTGCCAGCAGCCCCCGTGACCCGGGAACTGAAGCTTTCTTT
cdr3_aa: CASSPRDPGTEAFF

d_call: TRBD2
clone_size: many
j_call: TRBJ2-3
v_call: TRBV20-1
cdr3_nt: TGCAGTGCCCTAAGGACTAGCGGGGCCTCAGATACGCAGTATTTT
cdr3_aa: CSALRTSGASDTQYF

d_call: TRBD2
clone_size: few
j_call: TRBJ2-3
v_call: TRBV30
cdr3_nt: TGTGCCTCTAGACTAGCGGGGGGCCTGGGTACGCAGTATTTT
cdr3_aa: CASRLAGGLGTQYF

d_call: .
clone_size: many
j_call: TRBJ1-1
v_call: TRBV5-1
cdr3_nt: TGCGCCAGCAGCCCGACAGTTGACACTGAAGCTTTCTTT
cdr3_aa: CASSPTVDTEAFF

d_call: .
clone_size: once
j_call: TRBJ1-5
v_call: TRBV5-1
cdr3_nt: TGCGCCAGCAGCTTGGGACCAGTGGGAGATCAGCCCCAGCATTTT
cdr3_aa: CASSLGPVGDQPQHF

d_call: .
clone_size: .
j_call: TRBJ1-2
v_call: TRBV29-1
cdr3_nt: TGCAGCGTCGAGACTCCGGGCAACTCCTATGGCTACACCTTC
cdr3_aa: CSVETPGNSYGYTF

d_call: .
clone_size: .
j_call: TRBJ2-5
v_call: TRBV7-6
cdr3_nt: TGTGCCAGCAGCCGAACTAGGAGGGCAGGGGAGACCCAGTACTTC
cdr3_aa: CASSRTRRAGETQYF

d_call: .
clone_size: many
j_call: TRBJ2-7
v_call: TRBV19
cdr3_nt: TGTGCCAGTCGGCAGGGGAGCGAGCAGTACTTC
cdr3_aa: CASRQGSEQYF

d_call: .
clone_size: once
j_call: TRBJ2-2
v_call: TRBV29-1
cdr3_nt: TGCAGCGTGAAGCCGGGACAGAACACCGGGGAGCTGTTTTTT
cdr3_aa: CSVKPGQNTGELFF

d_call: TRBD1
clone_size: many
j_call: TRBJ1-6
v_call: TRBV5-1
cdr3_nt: TGCGCCAGCAGCTTGTTTTCCGGGACAGGGGGAAAAAATTCACCCCTCCACTTT
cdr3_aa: CASSLFSGTGGKNSPLHF

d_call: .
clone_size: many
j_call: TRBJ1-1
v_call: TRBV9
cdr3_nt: TGTGCCAGCAGCGCCAGGGACTCGGGACGGGTACCGAACACTGAAGCTTTCTTT
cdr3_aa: CASSARDSGRVPNTEAFF

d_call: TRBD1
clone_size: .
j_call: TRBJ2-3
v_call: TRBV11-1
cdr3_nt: TGTGCCAGCAGCTTAGCCCCGGGACAGGGCGCAGATACGCAGTATTTT
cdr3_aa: CASSLAPGQGADTQYF

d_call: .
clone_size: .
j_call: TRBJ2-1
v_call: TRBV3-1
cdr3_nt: TGTGCCAGCAGCCTGGAGGGTCTTAGGTGGGGGAATGAGCAGTTCTTC
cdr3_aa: CASSLEGLRWGNEQFF

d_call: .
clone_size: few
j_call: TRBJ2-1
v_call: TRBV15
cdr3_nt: TGTGCCACCAGCAGAGTGGAGGGGGCGGCTAACAATGAGCAGTTCTTC
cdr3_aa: CATSRVEGAANNEQFF

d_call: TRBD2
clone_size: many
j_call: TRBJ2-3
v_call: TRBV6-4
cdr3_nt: TGTGCCAGCAGCCAGCGGGGAGGAGGAGATACGCAGTATTTT
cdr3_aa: CASSQRGGGDTQYF

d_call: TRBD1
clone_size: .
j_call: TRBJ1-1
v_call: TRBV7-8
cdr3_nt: TGTGCCAGCAGCGCGCGACAGGGACTAGGCACTGAAGCTTTCTTT
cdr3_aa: CASSARQGLGTEAFF

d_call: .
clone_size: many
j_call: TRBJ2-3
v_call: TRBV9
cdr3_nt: TGTGCCAGCAGCGTATTCGCAGGTGAGACAGATACGCAGTATTTT
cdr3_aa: CASSVFAGETDTQYF

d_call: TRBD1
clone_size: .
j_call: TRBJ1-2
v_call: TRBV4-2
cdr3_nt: TGTGCCAGCAGCCAAGAGGGTACAACAGGGGATGGCTACACCTTC
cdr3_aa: CASSQEGTTGDGYTF

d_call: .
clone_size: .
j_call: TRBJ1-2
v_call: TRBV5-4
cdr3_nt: TGTGCCAGCAGCTTGGTTGGACAAAGCTCCCTTAACTATGGCTACACCTTC
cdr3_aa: CASSLVGQSSLNYGYTF

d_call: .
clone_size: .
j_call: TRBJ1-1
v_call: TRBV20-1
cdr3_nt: TGCAGTGCTAAGATAGGGGACACTGAAGCTTTCTTT
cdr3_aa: CSAKIGDTEAFF

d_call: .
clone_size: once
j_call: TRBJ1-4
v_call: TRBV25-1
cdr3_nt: TGTGCCAGCAGTGTCCGAGGGAATGATGAAAAACTGTTTTTT
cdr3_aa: CASSVRGNDEKLFF

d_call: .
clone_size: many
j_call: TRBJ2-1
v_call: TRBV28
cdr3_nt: TGTGCCAGCAGGGTCGGGGGAAACGTAAACAATGAGCAGTTCTTC
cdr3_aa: CASRVGGNVNNEQFF

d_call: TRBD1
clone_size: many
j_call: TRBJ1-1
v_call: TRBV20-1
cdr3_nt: TGCAGTGCTAGAGATCGACGACAGGGGAGTGACGGAGCTTTCTTT
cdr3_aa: CSARDRRQGSDGAFF

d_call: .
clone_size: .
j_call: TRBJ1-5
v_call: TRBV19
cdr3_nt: TGTGCCAGTAAGGAGGGGGGCGGGAGCAATCAGCCCCAGCATTTT
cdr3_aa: CASKEGGGSNQPQHF

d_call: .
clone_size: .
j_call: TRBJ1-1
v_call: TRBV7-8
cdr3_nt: TGTGCCAGCAGCCCTAGCCGGGGCCTGAACACTGAAGCTTTCTTT
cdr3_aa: CASSPSRGLNTEAFF

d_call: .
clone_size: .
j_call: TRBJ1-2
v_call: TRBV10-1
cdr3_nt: TGCGCCAGCAGTGAGTCGAAGATAGGACACCCAGCTAACTATGGCTACACCTTC
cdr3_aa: CASSESKIGHPANYGYTF

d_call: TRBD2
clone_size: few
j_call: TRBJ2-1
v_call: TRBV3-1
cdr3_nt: TGTGCCAGCAGACCACTAGCGGGGGGCAATGAGCAGTTCTTC
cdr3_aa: CASRPLAGGNEQFF

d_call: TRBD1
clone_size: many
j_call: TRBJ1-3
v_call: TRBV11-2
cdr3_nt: TGTGCCAGCAGCTTAGAAGGGACAGGGATTCGAAACACCATATATTTT
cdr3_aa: CASSLEGTGIRNTIYF